The 31 T cell receptor beta chains below were found in one sample sequenced in a study of immune heterogeneity within non-small cell lung tumors. The authors used about 600 ng of bulk tumor genomic DNA per sample as template. Every primary tumor yielded several biopsies, spaced far apart, that were taken during surgery. Curative surgical treatment was performed in patients who had newly diagnosed, untreated non-small cell lung cancer. Multiplex PCR amplified TCR beta CDR3 with 32 V and 13 J primers. TCRdb ran MiXCR on the multiplex PCR reads and lists one entry per CDR3 protein. The data contain about 21,000 distinct CDR3 sequences, under 35% of them singletons. Sequenced sample: lung tumor tissue. Source of these receptors: a man aged 40-55 years with non-small cell lung cancer.

Comment on this clonotype: A much larger clone is a single base away; this may be a read error. The CDR3 region has the DNA TGTGCCAGCAGCCTATTGACAGGGGGCATGAACACTGAAACTTTCTTT. Translated, it gives CASSLLTGGMNTETFF. This rearrangement joins TRBV4-2 to TRBJ1-1; 10 positions agree with TRBD1. CDR3 size: 16 residues. The germline V gene has CDR1 LGHNA and CDR2 YNFKEQ.

Remarks on this clonotype: A read error may explain this, as a much larger clone is one base away. The chain uses TRBV6-1 and TRBJ1-2; D unclear. V was pared by 9 bases and J by 3 bases, with 14 bases between. The CDR3 is made up of 13 amino acids. Germline V gives CDR1 MNHNS, CDR2 SASEGT. DNA for the CDR3: TGTGCCAGAAGCCAACGGGAAGACTATGGCTACACCTTC. Residues: CARSQREDYGYTF.

The chain is built from TRBV7-9 and TRBJ1-2, with D tentatively TRBD1 (6 bases). With 1 base removed from V and 5 bases from J, the gap between germline ends came to 8 bases. This CDR3 has 13 amino acids. CDR1 is SEHNR, CDR2 FQNEAQ, per germline (reference sequence). CDR3 DNA: TGTGCCAGCAGCTTAGGGACAGTATATGGCTACACCTTC. As protein: CASSLGTVYGYTF.

Within the sample, this clonotype is medium-sized. The chain links TRBV27 to TRBJ2-7; 7 bases match TRBD2. Trimming removed 1 base from V and 1 base from J; junction bases left unmatched: 1. The CDR3 length is 14 residues. CDR1 MNHEY and CDR2 SMNVEV come from the germline V gene (reference sequence). CDR3 DNA sequence: TGTGCCAGCAGTTTATGGGGGGGATCCTACGAGCAGTACTTC. The encoded protein is CASSLWGGSYEQYF.

The chain links TRBV24-1 to TRBJ2-1, with 9 bases that match TRBD2. The ends lost 0 bases at V and 5 bases at J; junction bases unmatched: 4. Germline V gene sequence: CDR1 KGHDR, CDR2 SFDVKD. The CDR3 covers 16 residues. Here the CDR3 reads CATSDLGLAGNNEQFF. As DNA, the CDR3 is TGTGCCACCAGTGATTTGGGGCTAGCGGGGAACAATGAGCAGTTCTTC.

This clonotype came up many times. DNA of the CDR3: TGTGCCAGCAGTTACCGGGTCTTGGAGAGGACAGATACGCAGTATTTT. It yields the protein CASSYRVLERTDTQYF. The chain uses TRBV6-5 and TRBJ2-3; D ambiguous. Germline V lookup: CDR1 MNHEY, CDR2 SVGAGI. This CDR3 has 16 residues. Trimming shortened V by 2 bases and J by 3 bases, and 15 bases separated the two germline ends.

The chain links TRBV6-4 to TRBJ2-1; 8 positions match TRBD2. Per the germline V gene, CDR1 is MRHNA and CDR2 is SNTAGT. After removal of 5 bases from V and 4 bases from J, the junction contained 7 bases not matched to a gene. This CDR3 has 15 residues. The CDR3 loop is CASSPTSGDYNEQFF. As DNA, the CDR3 is TGTGCCAGCAGTCCTACTAGCGGAGATTACAATGAGCAGTTCTTC.

The table lists this clonotype with many counts. J is TRBJ2-7 and V is TRBV5-1, with 10 bases that match TRBD2. The germline CDR1 and CDR2 sequences are SGHRS and YFSETQ. The V gene end was trimmed by 4 bases and the J gene end by 3 bases; junction bases not matched to a gene: 1. The CDR3 has 13 amino acids. CDR3 in amino acids: CASSLAGVYEQYF. CDR3 nucleotide sequence: TGCGCCAGCAGCCTAGCGGGAGTCTACGAGCAGTACTTC.

Concerning this clonotype: Given a much more abundant clone one base away, this may be a read error. This chain connects TRBV19 to TRBJ1-2, with D unclear. CDR1 and CDR2 (germline): LNHDA, SQIVND (reference sequence). This CDR3 has 13 residues. Trimming shortened V by 8 bases and J by 7 bases, and 17 bases separated the two germline ends. Here the CDR3 reads CASEERGERGYTF. The CDR3 region has the DNA TGTGCCAGTGAGGAGCGGGGAGAGCGTGGCTACACCTTC.

This clonotype was recorded a few times. The chain has TRBV2 and TRBJ2-4, with TRBD2 as a possible D gene (6 bases). This CDR3 is 13 amino acids long. Germline-derived CDR1 and CDR2 are SNHLY and FYNNEI. The V gene lost 7 bases and the J gene lost 8 bases, with 15 bases spanning the gap. The CDR3 protein is CASKRDGGDIQYF. The CDR3 DNA reads as TGTGCCAGCAAACGGGATGGCGGGGACATTCAGTACTTC.

This clonotype rates as medium-sized. The chain uses TRBV24-1 and TRBJ2-6; weak D call: TRBD2 (5 bases). The CDR3 contains 13 residues. Trimming left V 6 bases short and J 7 bases short, with 9 bases between. Germline values: CDR1 KGHDR, CDR2 SFDVKD. CDR3 nucleotides: TGTGCCACCAGTACCTCGGGAGCCAACGTCCTGACTTTC. Translation gives CATSTSGANVLTF.

This clonotype showed up many times. Written as DNA, the CDR3 is TGTGCCAGCACCCGACTAGCGGGGAACTACGAGCAGTACTTC. Its translation: CASTRLAGNYEQYF. The chain links TRBV27 to TRBJ2-7, with 11 bases matching TRBD2. The V gene end was trimmed by 7 bases and the J gene end by 3 bases; junction bases not matched to a gene: 5. From germline, CDR1 is MNHEY and CDR2 SMNVEV (reference sequence). CDR3 size: 14 residues.

A note on this clonotype: Possible read error: a much larger clone is one base away. The chain links TRBV19 to TRBJ2-3; 10 nucleotides match TRBD1. The CDR3 sequence is 15 residues long. Losses at the gene ends were 4 bases for V and 4 bases for J; bases not matched to a gene: 5. The V gene's germline CDR1 is LNHDA and CDR2 SQIVND (reference sequence). CDR3 region: CASSKRQGASDTQYF. Written as DNA, the CDR3 is TGTGCCAGTAGTAAAAGACAGGGGGCATCAGATACGCAGTATTTT.

With respect to this clonotype: With a much larger clone just one base away, this may be a read error. The chain is built from TRBV5-1 and TRBJ2-2; TRBD2 matches at 8 bases. CDR1 is SGHRS, CDR2 YFSETQ, per germline. This CDR3 has 16 amino acids. This CDR3 reads CANSSGLAGWSGELFF. CDR3 in DNA: TGCGCCAACAGCAGCGGACTAGCCGGATGGTCCGGGGAGCTGTTTTTT.

With respect to this clonotype: This may arise from a read error, as a much more abundant clone is one base away. In this CDR3 the conserved last residue, phenylalanine or tryptophan, is missing, so a read error is likely. The V gene is TRBV30, the J gene TRBJ1-2; D is possibly TRBD1 (5 bases). This CDR3 contains 13 residues. The germline gives CDR1 GTSNPN, CDR2 SVGIG (reference sequence). V lost 3 bases to trimming and J lost 7 bases, with 15 bases between them. The CDR3 region is CAWSAGSDPGYTL. CDR3 DNA sequence: TGTGCCTGGAGCGCAGGGAGCGACCCTGGCTACACCTTA.

This clonotype qualifies as medium-sized. The chain has TRBV12-3 or TRBV12-4 and TRBJ2-7; perhaps D is TRBD1 or TRBD2 (5 bases each). The V and J ends lost 3 bases and 1 base respectively, with 13 bases between them. This CDR3 has 15 residues. The CDR3 DNA is TGTGCCAGCAGTTTTGGGGACCCTGCGTCCTACGAGCAGTACTTC. This translates into CASSFGDPASYEQYF.

V gene TRBV3-1 combines with J gene TRBJ2-5, with 7 bases that match TRBD1. The CDR3 loop spans 15 amino acids. CDR1 is LGHDT and CDR2 is YNNKEL in the germline V gene (reference sequence). V gave up 0 bases and J gave up 5 bases; unmatched junction bases: 6. The CDR3 here is CASSQDPDRFETQYF. The CDR3 DNA follows: TGTGCCAGCAGCCAAGATCCGGACAGGTTCGAGACCCAGTACTTC.

This clonotype was seen only a few times. The chain carries TRBV14 and TRBJ2-2; the D gene is possibly TRBD1 (6 bases). CDR3 size: 20 residues. Germline CDR1 reads SGHDN; CDR2 reads FVKESK. V was cut by 1 base and J by 2 bases, with 23 bases left in between. CDR3 bases: TGTGCCAGCAGCCAAGCTCGCCGGACAGTCCTTACCGGAAACACCGGGGAGCTGTTTTTT. Its protein is CASSQARRTVLTGNTGELFF.

This clonotype was seen ten or more times. The chain combines TRBV9 with TRBJ1-2; D is undetermined. Germline CDR1 and CDR2: SGDLS and YYNGEE. The length of the CDR3 is 12 residues. Trimming shortened V by 3 bases and J by 9 bases, and 12 bases separated the two germline ends. The CDR3 sequence: CASSADLWSYTF. The DNA for the CDR3 is TGTGCCAGCAGCGCCGACCTTTGGAGCTACACCTTC. The full variable domain, with the rest looked up from reference TRBV9 and TRBJ1-2, is DSGVTQTPKHLITATGQRVTLRCSPRSGDLSVYWYQQSLDQGLQFLIQYYNGEERAKGNILERFSAQQFPDLHSELNLSSLELGDSALYFCASSADLWSYTFGSGTRLTVV.

This clonotype was observed at least ten times. This rearrangement joins TRBV12-5 to TRBJ1-1; D gene uncertain. CDR3 size: 13 residues. CDR1 LGHNT and CDR2 FRNRAP come from the germline V gene. Between the trimmed V and J ends, which lost 5 bases and 5 bases, there was a span of 12 bases. The CDR3 coding sequence is TGTGCTAGTGGTGCGGACTCGAATACTGAAGCTTTCTTT. The encoded protein is CASGADSNTEAFF.

This clonotype has ten or more counts. The V and J genes are TRBV24-1 and TRBJ2-5; 13 positions agree with TRBD2. The CDR3 totals 16 residues. Germline V gene lookup returns CDR1 KGHDR and CDR2 SFDVKD. Trimming removed 2 bases from V and 5 bases from J; junction bases left unmatched: 4. CDR3 nucleotide sequence: TGTGCCACCAGTGATTACGGACTAGCGGGAGTTGAGACCCAGTACTTC. Amino acid sequence: CATSDYGLAGVETQYF.

This chain uses TRBV5-6 with TRBJ2-2, with D possibly matching TRBD1 (6 bases). CDR3 length: 14 residues. The V and J ends lost 4 bases and 3 bases respectively, with 10 bases between them. Germline V gene lookup returns CDR1 SGHDT and CDR2 YYEEEE. CDR3 loop: CASSVDRYTGELFF. As DNA, the CDR3 is TGTGCCAGCAGCGTGGACAGATACACCGGGGAGCTGTTTTTT. Supplemented by reference TRBV5-6 and TRBJ2-2, the full variable domain reads DAGVTQSPTHLIKTRGQQVTLRCSPKSGHDTVSWYQQALGQGPQFIFQYYEEEERQRGNFPDRFSGHQFPNYSSELNVNALLLGDSALYLCASSVDRYTGELFFGEGSRLTVL.

This clonotype has ten or more counts. This chain links TRBV20-1 with TRBJ2-7; 10 bases match TRBD1. Germline V gene data show CDR1 as DFQATT and CDR2 as SNEGSKA (reference sequence). V gave up 3 bases and J gave up 5 bases; unmatched junction bases: 10. The CDR3 has 15 residues. The CDR3 protein is CSASTADRGFDEQYF. The CDR3 DNA reads TGCAGTGCTAGCACGGCGGACAGGGGGTTCGACGAGCAGTACTTC.

A word on this clonotype: This may stem from a read error, because a much larger clone lies one nucleotide away. The chain recombines TRBV5-1 with TRBJ1-4; D uncertain. V lost 2 bases and J 8 bases, leaving 13 bases between the germline ends. CDR3 length: 14 amino acids. Germline loops: CDR1 SGHRS, CDR2 YFSETQ. The CDR3 is CASSFTVQTEKLFF. CDR3 sequence (DNA): TGCGCCAGCAGCTTTACTGTACAGACCGAAAAACTGTTTTTT.

This clonotype occurred many times. This chain connects TRBV28 to TRBJ1-3; D is undetermined. The CDR3 has 14 residues. Germline loops: CDR1 MDHEN, CDR2 SYDVKM. V was trimmed by 3 bases and J by 0 bases, leaving 6 bases between them. CDR3 sequence reads: CASSFFSSGNTIYF. The CDR3 DNA follows: TGTGCCAGCAGTTTTTTCTCCTCTGGAAACACCATATATTTT.

In its sample, this clonotype was seen a few times. The V and J genes are TRBV4-1 and TRBJ1-4; D gene unclear. CDR1 is MGHRA, CDR2 YSYEKL, per germline. The V and J ends lost 4 bases and 5 bases respectively, with 8 bases between them. The CDR3 loop spans 13 amino acids. The CDR3 is CASSPTRNEKLFF. The CDR3 coding sequence is TGCGCCAGCAGCCCGACAAGGAATGAAAAACTGTTTTTT.

V is TRBV10-3 and J is TRBJ2-7; 11 nucleotides line up with TRBD2. Germline assignment: CDR1 ENHRY and CDR2 SYGVKD. Trimming removed 10 bases from V and 3 bases from J; junction bases left unmatched: 5. The CDR3 is 13 residues long. CDR3 in DNA: TGTGCCACCTTAGCGGGAGGGGGCTACGAGCAGTACTTC. It is translated as CATLAGGGYEQYF.

On this clonotype: Given a much more abundant clone one base away, this may be a read error. J is TRBJ2-6 and V is TRBV6-1; D not resolved. Germline V lookup: CDR1 MNHNS, CDR2 SASEGT. This CDR3 has 13 amino acids. CDR3 nucleotides: TGTGCCAGCAGCAGCTCTGGGACCAACGTCCTGACTTTC. Translating gives CASSSSGTNVLTF.

Written as DNA, the CDR3 is TGTGCCAGCAGCCATGAGGGAAACGAGCAGTACTTC. Amino acids: CASSHEGNEQYF. The chain combines TRBV4-2 with TRBJ2-7; TRBD2 is a possible D gene (5 bases). This CDR3 is built from 12 residues. The germline V gene has CDR1 LGHNA and CDR2 YNFKEQ. V was clipped by 3 bases and J by 5 bases, with 8 bases between them.

With respect to this clonotype: This could be a read error, since a much larger clone is one nucleotide away. The V and J genes are TRBV2 and TRBJ2-7; the D is unclear. This CDR3 is 16 amino acids long. Germline V gene sequence: CDR1 SNHLY, CDR2 FYNNEI. The CDR3 here is CVSPPPGPKEDHEQYF. CDR3 nucleotides: TGTGTCAGTCCCCCCCCAGGACCGAAAGAGGACCACGAGCAGTACTTC.

The CDR3 is CSASPSAASTDTQYF. CDR3 sequence (DNA): TGCAGTGCTAGTCCATCAGCGGCTAGCACAGATACGCAGTATTTT. This rearrangement joins TRBV20-1 to TRBJ2-3; TRBD2 might be the D (5 bases). The CDR3 covers 15 residues. The V end lost 3 bases, the J end lost 0 bases, and 13 bases lay between the germline ends. The germline CDR1 and CDR2 sequences are DFQATT and SNEGSKA (reference sequence).